One sample yielded the 27 T cell receptor beta chains listed below, sequenced in a study of vaccination and CD4 T cells after COVID-19. These receptors are not linked to any known antigen. Cultured CD4+ T-cell DNA underwent Oncomine TCR Beta short-read sequencing. TCRdb reprocessed the PCR reads with MiXCR, giving one entry per CDR3 protein. The sample has about 21,000 distinct CDR3 sequences; roughly 60% are singletons. The treatment is: roughly 10-day PBMC culture with coronavirus spike peptide pools or control peptides (ViraFEST assay). This material consisted of CD4+ T cells from blood, cultured in vitro, taken before SARS-CoV-2 vaccination. The receptors were gathered from a human donor who received a COVID-19 vaccine.

The V call is TRBV6-1, the J call TRBJ2-5, with 9 bases that match TRBD1. Germline values: CDR1 MNHNS, CDR2 SASEGT. The junction had 5 bases not matched to a gene; V was cut back by 6 bases and J by 0 bases. The CDR3 is 15 residues long. CDR3 loop: CASRLTGGYQETQYF. The CDR3 DNA reads TGTGCCAGCAGGCTGACAGGGGGGTACCAAGAGACCCAGTACTTC.

J is TRBJ2-3 and V is TRBV10-3; D is uncertain. CDR1 is ENHRY and CDR2 is SYGVKD in the germline V gene. The CDR3 sequence is 14 residues long. The V gene lost 3 bases and the J gene lost 4 bases, with 11 bases spanning the gap. Here the CDR3 reads CAISDPPLPDTQYF. The DNA of the CDR3 is TGTGCCATCAGTGACCCGCCTCTACCAGATACGCAGTATTTT.

Comments on this clonotype: This CDR3 is missing its conserved last phenylalanine or tryptophan, likely due to a read error. The rearrangement joins TRBV19 to TRBJ2-2; 8 bases match TRBD2. The J segment lost 3 bases and the V segment lost 5 bases, leaving 11 bases of the junction unmatched. Germline lookup yields CDR1 LNHDA and CDR2 SQIVND (reference sequence). The CDR3 consists of 17 residues. The CDR3 DNA follows: TGTGCCAGTAGTCCAACCCGGGGGGGGGCGGACACCGGGGAGCTGTTTTTG. The encoded protein is CASSPTRGGADTGELFL.

V usage is TRBV20-1 and J usage is TRBJ1-2, with a weak D call TRBD1 (5 bases). CDR3 length equals 13 residues. The germline CDR1 and CDR2 sequences are DFQATT and SNEGSKA (reference sequence). V was clipped by 3 bases and J by 4 bases, with 12 bases between them. CDR3 DNA: TGCAGTGCTAGGGGAGGGACGGCCTATGGCTACACCTTC. This translates into CSARGGTAYGYTF.

The genes are TRBV30 and TRBJ1-1; D is unresolved. With 5 bases removed from V and 7 bases from J, the gap between germline ends came to 11 bases. The CDR3 has 11 residues. CDR1 and CDR2 (germline): GTSNPN, SVGIG (reference sequence). The DNA of the CDR3 is TGTGCCTGGTACATCAGGCTTGAAGCTTTCTTT. Its protein product is CAWYIRLEAFF.

This clonotype was seen more than once but under ten times. The CDR3 region has the DNA TGCAGTGCTGGTGGATCATCCTACGAGCAGTACTTC. Translated: CSAGGSSYEQYF. The chain links TRBV20-1 to TRBJ2-7; D not resolved. The CDR3 has 12 residues. Germline V gives CDR1 DFQATT, CDR2 SNEGSKA (reference sequence). The V end was cut by 5 bases, the J end by 1 base, with 9 bases between.

The chain combines TRBV2 with TRBJ2-4; D remains unclear. The CDR3 has 14 amino acids. The V gene lost 8 bases and the J gene lost 0 bases, with 11 bases spanning the gap. Germline V gene sequence: CDR1 SNHLY, CDR2 FYNNEI. The CDR3 nucleotides are TGTGCCAGCGGAGTCCAGCTAGCCAAAAACATTCAGTACTTC. Translating it yields CASGVQLAKNIQYF.

The gene calls are TRBV30 and TRBJ2-7; the match to TRBD2 covers 14 bases. The germline V gene has CDR1 GTSNPN and CDR2 SVGIG (reference sequence). This CDR3 region has 18 residues. Trimming removed 5 bases from V and 3 bases from J; junction bases left unmatched: 15. CDR3 loop: CAWADLLGLAGGNYEQYF. The CDR3 region has the DNA TGTGCCTGGGCGGACCTCCTTGGACTAGCGGGGGGAAACTACGAGCAGTACTTC.

This clonotype has a handful of counts. The rearrangement links TRBV18 to TRBJ1-2, with D possibly being TRBD1 (5 bases). The CDR3 loop spans 17 amino acids. Trimming shortened V by 2 bases and J by 2 bases, and 18 bases separated the two germline ends. Germline V gene sequence: CDR1 KGHSH, CDR2 LQKENI. DNA of the CDR3: TGTGCCAGCTCACCAGTAGGGGCAGGGTCCGCCAACTATGGCTACACCTTC. Encoded protein: CASSPVGAGSANYGYTF.

The J gene is TRBJ2-7, the V gene TRBV7-2; 12 bases line up with TRBD1. The ends lost 3 bases at V and 6 bases at J; junction bases unmatched: 6. Germline CDR1 reads SGHTA; CDR2 reads FQGNSA. This CDR3 is 15 amino acids long. The CDR3 DNA is TGTGCCAGCAGCTTCCCGGGACAGGGGGCAGGCGAGCAGTACTTC. Its protein product is CASSFPGQGAGEQYF.

V usage is TRBV6-5 and J usage is TRBJ2-3; D gene unclear. This CDR3 contains 13 residues. Germline lookup yields CDR1 MNHEY and CDR2 SVGAGI. V lost 2 bases and J 5 bases, leaving 8 bases between the germline ends. The CDR3 loop reads CASSYRLKDTQYF. As DNA, the CDR3 is TGTGCCAGCAGTTACCGGTTGAAAGATACGCAGTATTTT.

The rearrangement links TRBV2 to TRBJ2-2, with no clear D. Trimming stripped 7 bases from V and 7 bases from J, with 16 bases between. CDR3 length equals 14 residues. Per germline, CDR1 SNHLY and CDR2 FYNNEI. CDR3 nucleotide sequence: TGTGCCAGCAAGGGTCTCCGCGCCGTCGGGGAGCTGTTTTTT. Translated, it gives CASKGLRAVGELFF.

This clonotype is a singleton in its sample. The rearrangement uses TRBV30 and TRBJ1-4, with D maybe TRBD1 (5 bases). The CDR3 loop spans 13 amino acids. V was shortened by 2 bases and J by 11 bases, with 15 bases between the two germline ends. Per germline, CDR1 GTSNPN and CDR2 SVGIG (reference sequence). Written as DNA, the CDR3 is TGTGCCTGGAGTAAGGGCAGGGTCGAGAAACTGTTTTTT. Its protein product is CAWSKGRVEKLFF.

This rearrangement joins TRBV2 to TRBJ1-1, with TRBD1 matching over 8 bases. The germline V gene has CDR1 SNHLY and CDR2 FYNNEI. The CDR3 loop spans 13 amino acids. With 8 bases clipped from V and 0 bases from J, the junction kept 2 bases outside the gene matches. The CDR3 sequence: CASRDRMNTEAFF. The CDR3 DNA is TGTGCCAGCCGGGACAGGATGAACACTGAAGCTTTCTTT.

This chain connects TRBV5-1 to TRBJ1-2; 7 bases map to TRBD1. The V segment lost 6 bases and the J segment 6 bases; nucleotides outside the gene matches: 5. The germline gives CDR1 SGHRS, CDR2 YFSETQ. This CDR3 is 12 amino acids long. In DNA form, the CDR3 reads TGCGCCAGCACGAGACAGGGAGATGGCTACACCTTC. Amino acids: CASTRQGDGYTF.

The chain links TRBV7-9 to TRBJ1-2; TRBD1 matches 9 bases. Germline CDR1 SEHNR, CDR2 FQNEAQ (reference sequence). Germline trimming cut 0 bases from V and 5 bases from J; bases unmatched to any gene: 1. This CDR3 spans 14 amino acids. This CDR3 is CASSLAGTGYGYTF. In nucleotides, the CDR3 is TGTGCCAGCAGCTTAGCCGGGACAGGGTATGGCTACACCTTC.

This clonotype rates as medium-sized (0.01 to 0.1%). The V and J genes are TRBV11-3 and TRBJ2-5; the D is unclear. This CDR3 spans 17 amino acids. Germline V CDR1 and CDR2: SGHNT, YENEEA. The V gene lost 1 base and the J gene lost 5 bases, with 20 bases spanning the gap. In nucleotides, the CDR3 is TGTGCCAGCAGCTTAGGCAGGCGGCCCCTGTATGAGGAGACCCAGTACTTC. It codes for CASSLGRRPLYEETQYF.

The chain carries TRBV2 and TRBJ2-7, with D tentatively TRBD1 (6 bases). CDR1 is SNHLY, CDR2 FYNNEI, per germline. The CDR3 is made up of 13 amino acids. Trimming pared 4 bases from V and 1 base from J, leaving 8 bases between. Written as DNA, the CDR3 is TGTGCCAGCAGTGGACAGGTATCCTACGAGCAGTACTTC. This codes for CASSGQVSYEQYF.

The rearrangement uses TRBV12-1 and TRBJ2-3; TRBD2 was called by the table and not checked on the DNA. TRBV12-1 is assigned pseudogene status. The CDR3 consists of 17 residues. The CDR3 sequence is CASAPERVKRVTDTQYF. The DNA of the CDR3 is TGTGCCAGCGCTCCGGAACGGGTCAAGCGGGTCACAGATACGCAGTATTTT.

Only a few counts were recorded for this clonotype. V usage is TRBV20-1 and J usage is TRBJ2-3, with TRBD2 identical over 9 bases. Germline V lookup: CDR1 DFQATT, CDR2 SNEGSKA (reference sequence). V dropped 0 bases and J dropped 6; count of bases not matched to a gene: 13. CDR3 length: 17 amino acids. The CDR3 region is CSARDRLAGWSRDTQYF. The CDR3 DNA reads as TGCAGTGCTAGAGATCGGCTAGCGGGGTGGTCTAGGGATACGCAGTATTTT.

This clonotype has just one count. The V and J genes are TRBV14 and TRBJ1-2, with D possibly TRBD1 on 5 matching bases. This CDR3 comprises 13 residues. Germline-derived CDR1 and CDR2 are SGHDN and FVKESK. The V gene lost 4 bases and the J gene lost 4 bases, with 10 bases spanning the gap. Here the CDR3 reads CASSRQFGYGYTF. DNA of the CDR3: TGTGCCAGCAGCCGACAGTTTGGCTATGGCTACACCTTC. The variable domain in full, completed from reference TRBV14 and TRBJ1-2, reads EAGVTQFPSHSVIEKGQTVTLRCDPISGHDNLYWYRRVMGKEIKFLLHFVKESKQDESGMPNNRFLAERTGGTYSTLKVQPAELEDSGVYFCASSRQFGYGYTFGSGTRLTVV.

The chain carries TRBV20-1 and TRBJ1-4; tentative D call: TRBD1 (6 bases). The CDR3 contains 13 residues. From germline, CDR1 is DFQATT and CDR2 SNEGSKA (reference sequence). V was pared by 1 base and J by 8 bases, with 11 bases between. CDR3 sequence: CSARVEGGEKLFF. The CDR3 coding sequence is TGCAGTGCTAGAGTGGAAGGGGGAGAAAAACTGTTTTTT.

The rearrangement joins TRBV30 to TRBJ1-1, with 7 bases identical to TRBD1. The J segment lost 3 bases and the V segment lost 3 bases, leaving 4 bases of the junction unmatched. The CDR3 is made up of 13 amino acids. Germline loops: CDR1 GTSNPN, CDR2 SVGIG (reference sequence). Written as DNA, the CDR3 is TGTGCCTGGAGGACAGGGCTGGACACTGAAGCTTTCTTT. Protein: CAWRTGLDTEAFF.

V gene TRBV11-3 combines with J gene TRBJ2-1, with a weak D call TRBD1 (6 bases). In germline, CDR1 is SGHNT, CDR2 YENEEA. Trimming removed 5 bases from V and 5 bases from J, with 13 bases in between. This CDR3 has 14 residues. The chain's CDR3 is CASSVGQSHNEQFF. CDR3 nucleotides: TGTGCCAGCAGCGTCGGACAGTCCCACAATGAGCAGTTCTTC.

The chain employs TRBV2 and TRBJ2-5; no clear D. V lost 6 bases and J lost 2, with 4 bases in between. CDR3 size: 11 residues. The V gene's germline CDR1 is SNHLY and CDR2 FYNNEI. CDR3 residues: CASSIQETQYF. CDR3 nucleotides: TGTGCCAGCAGCATTCAAGAGACCCAGTACTTC.

V gene TRBV28 combines with J gene TRBJ1-5, with D possibly being TRBD1 (5 bases). The CDR3 extends over 14 amino acids. The germline CDR1 and CDR2 sequences are MDHEN and SYDVKM. The germline V and J ends were trimmed by 5 bases and 1 base, with 9 bases remaining between them. Written as DNA, the CDR3 is TGTGCCAGCAGTACCGAGGGGAGCAATCAGCCCCAGCATTTT. It codes for CASSTEGSNQPQHF.

The V call is TRBV7-9, the J call TRBJ2-2; 9 positions match TRBD1. With 5 bases clipped from V and 7 bases from J, the junction kept 8 bases outside the gene matches. CDR1 SEHNR and CDR2 FQNEAQ come from the germline V gene (reference sequence). The CDR3 is 15 residues long. DNA for the CDR3: TGTGCCAGCAGCGGGTCCGGGACAGGGTACGGGGAGCTGTTTTTT. Amino acids: CASSGSGTGYGELFF.